This T cell receptor beta chain appears in the sequencing data of a study of blood T cell repertoires in COVID-19. The overall study: PBMCs, B-cell-depleted T cells, or T cells were the source of the cDNA or gDNA that made up the material.

In the original processing: Reference gene primer amplification yielded estimated nucleated cell counts. The protocol was immunoSEQ multiplex PCR, while the TCRdb copy is restricted to in-frame clones and leaves out a portion. The DNA was the basis for D and trimming; V, J and clone size are from that table. The profile shows 30,000 to 35,000 clones, about 88% of them singletons. The CDR3 loop spans 15 amino acids. Trimming stripped 7 bases from V and 3 bases from J, with 13 bases between. The germline gives CDR1 MNHEY, CDR2 SMNVEV (reference sequence). This receptor was taken from a man between 65 and 80 years old with acute or convalescent COVID-19. The rearrangement uses TRBV27 and TRBJ1-6; D is undetermined. Source material: peripheral blood. As DNA, the CDR3 is TGTGCCAGCACTCGGGAGTTGCTCTATAATTCACCCCTCCACTTT. As protein: CASTRELLYNSPLHF.